Given below is one T cell receptor beta chain in context. Its antigen is still unknown. It has no much larger one-base neighbor in the sample; base qualities were not kept. This sample is part of a study of cytomegalovirus exposure and HLA in healthy donors (dated by TCRdb to 2015 to 2018). With regard to the full study: An earlier analysis of several hundred of the donors reported 250 to 350 Gb of sequence data and some 120 million unique TCR beta sequences from roughly 200 million T cells. The study was designed to test whether signatures of past pathogen exposure could be identified by cataloging public T cell receptors. The study used immunosequencing to profile the T cell repertoires of approximately 650 subjects and linked those repertoires to cytomegalovirus serostatus. Across approximately 400 genotyped donors of the cohort, an average of 235,054 unique TCR beta nucleotide sequences per donor were sequenced, and roughly a sixth of those sequences were non-productive. To predict cytomegalovirus infection status, the study combined high-throughput TCR immunosequencing, statistical association of individual TCRs with disease status, and machine learning. In the later analysis, no new phenotypic data were used to find candidate immune exposures; instead, reliance was placed on TCR beta sequences and their occurrence across donors. Both class I and class II loci were covered by HLA typing, at four-digit resolution. In a later genetic analysis, genome-wide SNP genotypes for about 60% of the 666 donors were used, and that subset was treated as a discovery cohort. Besides the first cohort of around 700 subjects, a separate validation cohort made up of about 120 different subjects was used. Every discovery cohort repertoire had been produced on one sequencing platform. In an earlier analysis of 587 of the donors, high-throughput TCR beta sequencing was used to judge whether each TCR beta V gene segment behaved as functional or pseudogenic. Donor age, sex, ethnicity and CMV serostatus were compiled alongside the repertoire data. Approximately 330 gigabases of sequencing data and around 88 million unique TCR sequences made up an early release that covered 640 HLA-typed donors. In a later analysis, previously published TCR beta repertoires from several hundred donors were re-analyzed and high-resolution HLA genotyping was added so that TCR occurrence patterns could be studied. The number of donors typed differed by locus, with about 629-630 for A, B, C, DRB1 and DQB1, approximately 500 for DQA1, about 610 for DPA1, and some 440 for DPB1. Among the roughly 410 genotyped donors, approximately 76% belonged to the genetic ancestry cluster associated with self-reported Caucasian donors. A few DR-DQ haplotypes were handled as single units for association and clustering because linkage in the cohort was strong. Results the study describes overall, beyond this receptor: Assigning TCR associations to individual alleles was difficult when HLA alleles, especially DR and DQ, strongly co-occurred. The 87-base-pair reads could not distinguish some IMGT-functional V segments, including TRBV6-2 and TRBV6-3, so those segments were excluded. Linkage disequilibrium might explain the correlated functional status among segregating V segments, but an unknown experimental factor could not be excluded. It was suggested by the authors that the approach could potentially be generalized to other disease states and immunological phenotypes. The study listed over 150 TCR beta chains as associated with cytomegalovirus. A cluster of highly shared sequence variants was judged likely to be a technical artifact of the sequencing pipeline. A few of the identified cytomegalovirus-associated TCR beta chains were confirmed in vitro to be specific for cytomegalovirus antigens. In a later analysis, several top co-occurrence clusters were reported to appear linked to parvovirus B19, influenza, CMV and Epstein-Barr virus. According to a later analysis, most CMV-associated TCR beta chains appeared to be HLA-restricted, and the HLA associations seemed to be driven largely by CMV exposure. Because counts were too low, around 17 rarely observed V segments, including chromosome 9 orphons, were left out of the earlier analysis of several hundred of the donors. While some public TCRs were present in many individuals, most TCR sequences turned up only very rarely across donors. The only immune exposure information available for the cohort was CMV serostatus. The classifier was reported to diagnose cytomegalovirus status with high specificity and sensitivity in both the original cohort and the validation cohort. Presence/absence analyses assumed roughly uniform sequencing depth across donors, an assumption that may not hold. In a later genetic analysis, a missense DCLRE1C variant was associated with V-gene and J-gene trimming of TCR beta chains, and the association was replicated in an independent cohort. Compared with the roughly 670-donor mean, donors in an Asian-associated ancestry cluster had fewer N-insertions in productive TCRs, according to a later genetic analysis. This cohort had only TCR beta chains sequenced, and the lack of alpha or paired-chain data limited which features could be detected. An earlier analysis of approximately 590 of the donors showed that most TCR beta V segments appeared in productive rearrangements either about 90% or about 30% of the time, which broadly matched IMGT annotations. In a later analysis, the rate of TCR association differed among HLA loci, with DRB1 alleles having the most associated TCRs and HLA-C alleles having the fewest. HLA typing was unavailable for some donors at each locus, so association tests used only the typed subset. At a false discovery rate of 0.05, a later analysis linked 15,000 to 20,000 TCR beta sequences to specific HLA alleles. A further reported finding was that TCR beta sequences accurately predicted the HLA-A and HLA-B alleles for most subjects in the first cohort. Compared with equally common non-associated chains, HLA-associated TCR beta chains in a later analysis were more clonally expanded and had lower generation probabilities.

CDR1 and CDR2 were assigned from the germline V gene (reference sequence) as LNHDA and SQIVND. The V and J ends are trimmed by 3 bases and 6 bases, leaving 20 bases between them. The CDR3 runs 16 amino acids, cysteine and phenylalanine included. Only the CDR3 DNA is retained, 48 bases long and in frame from the first base. The cohort consisted of 666 healthy bone marrow donors. Cohort members were all nominally healthy when sampled, although unrecorded immune exposures were likely present. The donor tested CMV seropositive, placing the donor among the 289 seropositive members of the cohort. Each donor provided a peripheral blood sample, and peripheral blood mononuclear cells were used for TCR beta sequencing. The Qiagen DNeasy Blood Extraction Kit was used to extract genomic DNA from the blood cell samples. Libraries were built with the immunoSEQ multiplex PCR assay. For the multiplex PCR, a mixture combining 60 forward primers for TCR Vbeta segments and 13 reverse primers for TCR Jbeta segments was used. A multiplex PCR assay on genomic DNA amplified the CDR3 region of rearranged TCR beta genes. The amplified TCR beta libraries were sequenced on the Illumina HiSeq System as 87-base-pair reads. The published analysis was carried out like this. In a later analysis, tens of millions of unique TCR beta chains were counted across the roughly 610 repertoires, and approximately 9.9 million of these chains were shared by at least two donors. Raw reads were error-corrected and collapsed into unique sequences by a nearest-neighbor algorithm in which closely related sequences were merged to remove PCR and sequencing errors. CDR3 sequences were aligned to IMGT reference sequences to assign V, D and J gene segments. Each retained sequence needed at least a six-nucleotide match to both a V gene segment and a J gene segment. Rearrangements were classified as productive when the CDR3 lacked stop codons and remained in frame with V and J, and all other rearrangements were classified as non-productive. CDR3 was defined according to IMGT convention as the region running from the second conserved V-encoded cysteine to the conserved J-encoded phenylalanine. The earlier analysis of approximately 500 of the donors excluded sequences that lacked an unambiguous match to a single V gene segment. An earlier analysis of approximately 590 of the donors called V segments functional above 56.7% productive rearrangements and segregating when the between-donor standard deviation exceeded 5%. A statistical classification framework was developed to diagnose cytomegalovirus status using the catalog of TCR beta chain sequences. V and J gene assignment, in a later analysis, came from comparing TCR nucleotide sequences with IMGT/GENE-DB human TR gene sequences. Using the TCRdist pipeline, a later analysis assigned CDR3 sequences along with most-parsimonious VDJ recombination scenarios. A later analysis defined each TCR beta chain by its CDR3 amino acid sequence plus V-gene family, and excluded reads lacking a unique V-gene family. A later analysis removed 600 or so highly shared, low-generation-probability nucleotide sequences to deal with suspected cross-contamination and a sequencing artifact. A later analysis calculated a clonal expansion index for each public chain from normalized within-repertoire ranks of inferred template counts. A later analysis computed generation probabilities with a VDJ recombination model fitted to out-of-frame rearrangements, and checked the results against IGoR. A later analysis scored TCR-TCR, TCR-HLA and TCR-CMV co-occurrence with hypergeometric tests, applying a repertoire-size bias correction to TCR pairs. To estimate false discovery rates, a later analysis permuted the HLA or CMV assignments 20 times. In a later analysis, co-occurring TCRs were grouped with DBSCAN, and TCRdist sequence similarity was added when clustering was performed within HLA-allele-positive subsets. Repertoires with fewer than 30,000 or more than 120,000 public chains were left out of co-occurrence clustering, as were five repertoires with anomalous nucleotide sharing. In its TCRdb copy, this immuneACCESS table keeps in-frame sequences only and misses some clones. Where compared with another copy, unresolved V genes explain less than half of these, and the others have no known cause. Clone size and the V and J calls come from that table; the DNA yielded D and trimming. This sample has about 80,000 clones in its table, and roughly 80% of those were observed once. The top ten hold roughly 22% of the sample.

The chain employs TRBV19 and TRBJ1-1; TRBD1 is a weak D gene call, 5 bases matching. The receptor comes from a woman in her thirties or forties in good health and CMV-seropositive. Sequenced: PBMCs. The DNA reads TGTGCCAGTAGTATGGAGCCCGGGGGTAAGGCCGCTGAAGCTTTCTTT. This yields the protein CASSMEPGGKAAEAFF.